These T cell receptor beta chains were read from a single sample in a study of glioma-infiltrating T cells after dendritic cell vaccination. Clones were read by immunoSEQ multiplex PCR, and TCRdb kept only the in-frame ones, dropping some. This table holds approximately 110,000 clones, 90% found once. The sequences come from blood, collected after dendritic cell vaccination. These receptor sequences come from a human donor with glioblastoma. Each CDR3 is given with its conserved first and last residue. The order of the fields is J gene, D gene, V gene, clone size, CDR3 DNA, CDR3 protein. A D gene is named only where the DNA matches it firmly. Some rows have no size entry. The others give once, few or many, or a class for an expanded clone.

j_call: TRBJ2-5; d_call: TRBD1; v_call: TRBV2; clone_size: .; cdr3_nt: TGTGCCAGCAGCCCATTACAGGGGGCGGTGGAGACCCAGTACTTC; cdr3_aa: CASSPLQGAVETQYF
j_call: TRBJ1-6; d_call: .; v_call: TRBV10-2; clone_size: .; cdr3_nt: TGCGCCAGCAGTGAGAGGACAGTTAATTCACCCCTCCACTTT; cdr3_aa: CASSERTVNSPLHF
j_call: TRBJ2-7; d_call: .; v_call: TRBV21-1; clone_size: .; cdr3_nt: TGTGCCAGCAGCAAAAAAAAGAGGTCCTACGAGCAGTACTTC; cdr3_aa: CASSKKKRSYEQYF
j_call: TRBJ1-2; d_call: .; v_call: TRBV14; clone_size: .; cdr3_nt: TGTGCCAGCAGCCAAGAGGGGCCAGATACTGACTATGGCTACACCTTC; cdr3_aa: CASSQEGPDTDYGYTF
j_call: TRBJ2-5; d_call: .; v_call: TRBV18; clone_size: .; cdr3_nt: TGTGCCAGCTCACCAGGAGTAGCGGAGACCCAGTACTTC; cdr3_aa: CASSPGVAETQYF
j_call: TRBJ1-1; d_call: TRBD1; v_call: TRBV28; clone_size: .; cdr3_nt: TGTGCCAGCAGTCACAGGGGTCTGAACACTGAAGCTTTCTTT; cdr3_aa: CASSHRGLNTEAFF
j_call: TRBJ1-4; d_call: .; v_call: TRBV2; clone_size: .; cdr3_nt: TGTGCCAGCAGTGAGGACCCAAGAGGGGAAAAACTGTTTTTT; cdr3_aa: CASSEDPRGEKLFF
j_call: TRBJ2-7; d_call: TRBD2; v_call: TRBV4-2; clone_size: few; cdr3_nt: TGTGCCAGCAGCCAAGGTATAGCGGGAGAGGGTTACGAGCAGTACTTC; cdr3_aa: CASSQGIAGEGYEQYF
j_call: TRBJ1-1; d_call: .; v_call: TRBV11-2; clone_size: .; cdr3_nt: TGTGCCAGCAGCTTAATGCCGGGGGTGAACACTGAAGCTTTCTTT; cdr3_aa: CASSLMPGVNTEAFF
j_call: TRBJ2-7; d_call: .; v_call: TRBV6-1; clone_size: .; cdr3_nt: TGTGCCAGCAGTGTCCGGTATCCCTACGAGCAGTACTTC; cdr3_aa: CASSVRYPYEQYF
j_call: TRBJ2-5; d_call: TRBD2; v_call: TRBV6-5; clone_size: .; cdr3_nt: TGTGCCAGCAGCCGTAGCGGGGCTCGCCAAGAGACCCAGTACTTC; cdr3_aa: CASSRSGARQETQYF
j_call: TRBJ2-1; d_call: TRBD2; v_call: TRBV6-6; clone_size: .; cdr3_nt: TGTGCCAGCAGTTACACTAGCGGGGGGCCCAATGAGCAGTTCTTC; cdr3_aa: CASSYTSGGPNEQFF
j_call: TRBJ1-4; d_call: .; v_call: TRBV10-1; clone_size: .; cdr3_nt: TGCGCCAGCAGTGAGTCTACAGCTAATGAAAAACTGTTTTTT; cdr3_aa: CASSESTANEKLFF
j_call: TRBJ2-1; d_call: .; v_call: TRBV29-1; clone_size: .; cdr3_nt: TGCAGCGTTGAAGCAGGGGCCAATGAGCAGTTCTTC; cdr3_aa: CSVEAGANEQFF
j_call: TRBJ1-4; d_call: .; v_call: TRBV7-9; clone_size: .; cdr3_nt: TGTGCCAGCAGCCTCCAGAATACTAATGAAAAACTGTTTTTT; cdr3_aa: CASSLQNTNEKLFF